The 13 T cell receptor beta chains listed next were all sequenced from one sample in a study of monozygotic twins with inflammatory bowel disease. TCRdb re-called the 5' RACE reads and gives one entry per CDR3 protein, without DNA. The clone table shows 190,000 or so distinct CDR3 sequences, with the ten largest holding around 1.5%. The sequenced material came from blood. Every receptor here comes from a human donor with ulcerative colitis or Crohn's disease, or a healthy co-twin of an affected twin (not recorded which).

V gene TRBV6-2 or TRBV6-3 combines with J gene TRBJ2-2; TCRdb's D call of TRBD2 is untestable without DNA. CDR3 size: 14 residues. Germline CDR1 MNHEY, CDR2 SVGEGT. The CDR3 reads CASKGLANTGELFF.

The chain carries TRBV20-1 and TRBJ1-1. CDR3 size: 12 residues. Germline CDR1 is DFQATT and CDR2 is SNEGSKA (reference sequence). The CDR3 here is CSVAHLNTEAFF.

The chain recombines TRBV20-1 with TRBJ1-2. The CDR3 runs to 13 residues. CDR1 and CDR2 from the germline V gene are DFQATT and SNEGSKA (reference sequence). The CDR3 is CSARDQRHYGYTF.

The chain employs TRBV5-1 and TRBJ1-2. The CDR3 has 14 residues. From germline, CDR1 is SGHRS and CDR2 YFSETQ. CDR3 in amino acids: CASSPEWRLYGYTF.

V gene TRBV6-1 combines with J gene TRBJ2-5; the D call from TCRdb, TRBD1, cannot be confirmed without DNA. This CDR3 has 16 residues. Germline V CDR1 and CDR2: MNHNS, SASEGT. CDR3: CASSETRDRELETQYF.

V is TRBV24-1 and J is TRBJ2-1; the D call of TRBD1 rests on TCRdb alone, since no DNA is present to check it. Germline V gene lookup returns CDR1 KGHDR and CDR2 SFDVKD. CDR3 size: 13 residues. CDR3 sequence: CATSDLSGGEQFF.

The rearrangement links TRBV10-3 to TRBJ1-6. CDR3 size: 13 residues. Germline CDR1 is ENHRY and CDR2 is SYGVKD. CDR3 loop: CATGGEGNSPLHF.

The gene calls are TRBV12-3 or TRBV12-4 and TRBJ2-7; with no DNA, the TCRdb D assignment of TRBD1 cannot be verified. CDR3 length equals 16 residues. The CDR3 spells CASSFWTGKISYEQYF.

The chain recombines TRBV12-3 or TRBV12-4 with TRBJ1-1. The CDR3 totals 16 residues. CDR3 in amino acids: CASSLSSGRANTEAFF.

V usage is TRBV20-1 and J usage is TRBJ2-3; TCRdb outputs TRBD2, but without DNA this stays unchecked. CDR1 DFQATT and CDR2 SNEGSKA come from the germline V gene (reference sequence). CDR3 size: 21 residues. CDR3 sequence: CRVWTTEFRTSPPTSTDTQYF.

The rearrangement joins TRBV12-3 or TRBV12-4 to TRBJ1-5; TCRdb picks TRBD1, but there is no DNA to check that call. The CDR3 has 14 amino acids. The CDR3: CASRRGFVDQPQHF.

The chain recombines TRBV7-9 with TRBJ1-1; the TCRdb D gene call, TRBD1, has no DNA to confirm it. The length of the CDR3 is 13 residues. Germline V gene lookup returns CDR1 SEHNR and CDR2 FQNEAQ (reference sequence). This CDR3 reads CASSLGRVTEAFF.

This chain's CDR3 is CASSLAGREAFF. The rearrangement joins TRBV7-3 to TRBJ1-1. From germline, CDR1 is SGHTA and CDR2 FQGTGA. This CDR3 has 12 residues.